Listed here are 30 T cell receptor beta chains from one sample, sequenced in a study of T-cell reconstitution after alpha-beta-depleted transplantation in children. During its preparation, the TCRbeta library received unique molecular identifiers. TCRdb re-derived calls from the PCR reads in MiXCR, one entry per CDR3 protein. The data show hundreds of thousands of distinct CDR3 sequences, roughly 17% seen once. The specimen comprised PBMCs from the stem cell graft donor, sampled from the stem cell graft. The origin of the receptors is a human donor who donated a stem cell graft to a child with acute myeloid leukemia.

V is TRBV12-3 or TRBV12-4 and J is TRBJ2-7; the D gene is possibly TRBD1 (5 bases). This CDR3 has 14 residues. V was cut by 0 bases and J by 2 bases, with 8 bases left in between. The CDR3 spells CASSLAQGPYEQYV. CDR3 nucleotides: TGTGCCAGCAGTTTAGCGCAGGGTCCCTACGAGCAGTACGTC.

This clonotype has at least ten counts. This sequence joins TRBV10-3 and TRBJ1-1; D unclear. The CDR3 runs to 13 residues. V was shortened by 3 bases and J by 1 base, with 6 bases between the two germline ends. The germline gives CDR1 ENHRY, CDR2 SYGVKD. The CDR3 DNA reads TGTGCCATCAGTGATCCAAAGAACACTGAAGCTTTCTTT. Its translation is CAISDPKNTEAFF.

This clonotype has a count of ten or more. The CDR3 DNA is TGCAGTGCTGGACCGAACTCCCGGGCTCCCGCTAGGGAGACCCAGTACTTC. It encodes CSAGPNSRAPARETQYF. The rearrangement links TRBV20-1 to TRBJ2-5, with D uncertain. CDR1 and CDR2 (germline): DFQATT, SNEGSKA (reference sequence). The V end lost 5 bases, the J end lost 5 bases, and 27 bases lay between the germline ends. The CDR3 has 17 amino acids.

The chain links TRBV11-2 to TRBJ2-7; TRBD2 might be the D (6 bases). The germline gives CDR1 SGHAT, CDR2 FQNNGV. The ends were cut back, 4 bases at V and 3 bases at J, with 13 bases in the middle. This CDR3 region has 14 residues. The CDR3 here is CASSSRELGYEQYF. CDR3 DNA: TGTGCCAGCAGCTCGCGGGAACTCGGCTACGAGCAGTACTTC.

This chain links TRBV12-3 or TRBV12-4 with TRBJ2-7, with D perhaps TRBD2 (7 bases). V lost 5 bases and J lost 5, with 19 bases in between. The CDR3 length is 15 residues. CDR3: CASSPNGGRLDEQYF. The DNA of the CDR3 is TGTGCCAGCAGTCCAAACGGGGGGCGCCTGGACGAGCAGTACTTC.

This clonotype was counted ten times or more. This sequence joins TRBV20-1 and TRBJ1-4; 9 nucleotides match TRBD1. The V gene end was trimmed by 6 bases and the J gene end by 5 bases; junction bases not matched to a gene: 4. This CDR3 has 13 amino acids. Germline V CDR1 and CDR2: DFQATT, SNEGSKA (reference sequence). DNA of the CDR3: TGCAGTGCCACACAGGGGGCGAATGAAAAACTGTTTTTT. Its translation is CSATQGANEKLFF.

CDR3: CASRPDGYGIPLHF. The CDR3, as DNA: TGTGCCAGCCGTCCCGACGGTTATGGGATCCCCCTCCACTTT. The chain carries TRBV27 and TRBJ1-6; D is unclear. CDR1 is MNHEY and CDR2 is SMNVEV in the germline V gene (reference sequence). This CDR3 has 14 residues. V was shortened by 8 bases and J by 13 bases, with 21 bases between the two germline ends.

This clonotype has ten or more counts. CDR3 DNA: TGCAGTGCTAGTTCAAATGGCCGCGGCTACACCTTC. Protein sequence: CSASSNGRGYTF. This sequence joins TRBV20-1 and TRBJ1-2, with no clear D. There are 12 residues in the CDR3. The V gene's germline CDR1 is DFQATT and CDR2 SNEGSKA (reference sequence). V lost 3 bases to trimming and J lost 8 bases, with 13 bases between them.

The V gene is TRBV11-3, the J gene TRBJ2-2; TRBD1 agrees at 8 bases. Germline-derived CDR1 and CDR2 are SGHNT and YENEEA. The trim removed 8 bases at V and 1 base at J, leaving 3 bases unmatched. This CDR3 has 14 amino acids. This chain's CDR3 is CASATGGNTGELFF. The CDR3 coding sequence is TGTGCCAGCGCTACAGGGGGGAACACCGGGGAGCTGTTTTTT. Looking up the rest from reference TRBV11-3 and TRBJ2-2 gives the full variable domain: EAGVVQSPRYKIIEKKQPVAFWCNPISGHNTLYWYLQNLGQGPELLIRYENEEAVDDSQLPKDRFSAERLKGVDSTLKIQPAELGDSAVYLCASATGGNTGELFFGEGSRLTVL.

This chain connects TRBV18 to TRBJ1-3; 8 bases map to TRBD1. The V and J ends lost 3 bases and 0 bases, in that order; junction bases with no gene match: 4. The CDR3 consists of 16 residues. CDR1 and CDR2 from the germline V gene are KGHSH and LQKENI. In DNA, the CDR3 is TGTGCCAGCTCACCGCCGGGACAGGACTCTGGAAACACCATATATTTT. Translation gives CASSPPGQDSGNTIYF.

This clonotype was detected a few times. V is TRBV12-3 or TRBV12-4 and J is TRBJ2-7, with D tentatively TRBD2 (5 bases). The CDR3 is 14 amino acids. Trimming removed 7 bases from V and 0 bases from J, with 13 bases in between. The CDR3 sequence: CASTSEGLSYEQYF. For the CDR3, the DNA is TGTGCCAGCACCTCAGAGGGCCTCTCCTACGAGCAGTACTTC.

The chain uses TRBV10-3 and TRBJ1-1, with 9 nucleotides matching TRBD1. The J segment lost 0 bases and the V segment lost 4 bases, leaving 12 bases of the junction unmatched. Germline V gene sequence: CDR1 ENHRY, CDR2 SYGVKD. The CDR3 spans 18 residues. The CDR3 here is CAISAPTRDRDMNTEAFF. The CDR3, as DNA: TGTGCCATCAGTGCGCCGACCCGGGACAGGGACATGAACACTGAAGCTTTCTTT.

The genes are TRBV5-5 and TRBJ1-1, with D possibly TRBD1 on 6 matching bases. The V end lost 3 bases, the J end lost 4 bases, and 16 bases lay between the germline ends. There are 15 residues in the CDR3. Germline lookup yields CDR1 SGHKS and CDR2 YYEKEE (reference sequence). The CDR3 region is CASSSLGGLSTEAFF. Here the CDR3 DNA reads TGTGCCAGCAGCTCCCTAGGGGGGCTGAGCACTGAAGCTTTCTTT.

This clonotype was seen ten or more times. The J gene is TRBJ1-5, the V gene TRBV20-1; no clear D gene. There are 9 residues in the CDR3. Between the trimmed V and J ends, which lost 5 bases and 9 bases, there was a span of 5 bases. Germline loops: CDR1 DFQATT, CDR2 SNEGSKA (reference sequence). The CDR3 bases are TGCAGTGCTGGGCGGCCCCAGCATTTT. Amino acids: CSAGRPQHF.

The V gene is TRBV4-1, the J gene TRBJ2-1; D might be TRBD1 (5 bases). CDR1 is MGHRA and CDR2 is YSYEKL in the germline V gene. This CDR3 is 14 amino acids long. The ends were cut back, 0 bases at V and 7 bases at J, with 10 bases in the middle. The CDR3 reads CASSQEGAGNEQFF. CDR3 in DNA: TGCGCCAGCAGCCAAGAAGGGGCAGGGAATGAGCAGTTCTTC.

This clonotype was recorded at least ten times. This chain connects TRBV7-9 to TRBJ2-5; D gene uncertain. Trimming stripped 5 bases from V and 0 bases from J, with 13 bases between. The CDR3 is made up of 15 amino acids. Germline CDR1 SEHNR, CDR2 FQNEAQ (reference sequence). In DNA, the CDR3 is TGTGCCAGCAGCGCCTTAGAGGAGTACCAAGAGACCCAGTACTTC. It codes for CASSALEEYQETQYF.

This clonotype showed up many times. The gene calls are TRBV9 and TRBJ2-7, with TRBD1 identical over 9 bases. V shed 0 bases and J 6 bases; nucleotides not matched to a gene: 4. CDR1 and CDR2 from the germline V gene are SGDLS and YYNGEE. The CDR3 is 14 residues long. For the CDR3, the DNA is TGTGCCAGCAGCGTAGGCGGACAGGGGTCCGAGCAGTACTTC. As protein: CASSVGGQGSEQYF. The whole variable domain, remainder taken from reference TRBV9 and TRBJ2-7, is DSGVTQTPKHLITATGQRVTLRCSPRSGDLSVYWYQQSLDQGLQFLIQYYNGEERAKGNILERFSAQQFPDLHSELNLSSLELGDSALYFCASSVGGQGSEQYFGPGTRLTVT.

This clonotype occurred many times. V usage is TRBV15 and J usage is TRBJ1-5, with D perhaps matching TRBD1 (5 bases). Germline V gene sequence: CDR1 LNHNV, CDR2 YYDKDF (reference sequence). Deletions cut 0 bases from V and 7 bases from J, with 16 bases between. CDR3 length: 16 residues. CDR3 sequence (DNA): TGTGCCACCAGCAGAGATAGGTCGATCAGGGCCCAGCCCCAGCATTTT. Translating it yields CATSRDRSIRAQPQHF.

This clonotype was seen only a few times. CDR3 sequence: CASSISPNEKLFF. The CDR3 region has the DNA TGTGCCAGTAGTATCAGTCCTAATGAAAAACTGTTTTTT. The chain links TRBV19 to TRBJ1-4; D unresolved. This CDR3 is built from 13 residues. Trimming removed 3 bases at V and 3 bases at J, with 5 bases between. CDR1 and CDR2 from the germline V gene are LNHDA and SQIVND (reference sequence).

The rearrangement joins TRBV21-1 to TRBJ1-5; TRBD1 is taken as the D call from the table, unchecked against the DNA. TRBV21-1 is a recognized pseudogene. This CDR3 has 15 residues. The CDR3 reads CAASRTGTFCGPQHF. The CDR3 DNA reads TGTGCCGCCTCCCGGACAGGGACGTTCTGCGGGCCCCAGCATTTT.

This clonotype was seen only a few times. This rearrangement joins TRBV7-9 to TRBJ1-1; 7 nucleotides match TRBD1. The CDR3 runs 16 residues. The V gene's germline CDR1 is SEHNR and CDR2 FQNEAQ (reference sequence). V shed 2 bases and J 4 bases; nucleotides not matched to a gene: 10. The CDR3 is CASSLPSTGKGTEAFF. In nucleotides, the CDR3 is TGTGCCAGCAGCTTACCGTCGACAGGGAAGGGCACTGAAGCTTTCTTT.

J is TRBJ1-2 and V is TRBV5-5; D possibly corresponds to TRBD1 (5 bases). Deletions cut 3 bases from V and 3 bases from J, with 21 bases between. The germline gives CDR1 SGHKS, CDR2 YYEKEE (reference sequence). This CDR3 region has 17 residues. In nucleotides, the CDR3 is TGTGCCAGCAGCTCGACCGGGGCCTACTCGCAGGACTATGGCTACACCTTC. Amino acid sequence: CASSSTGAYSQDYGYTF.

This clonotype was observed many times. This chain joins TRBV20-1 and TRBJ1-1, with D possibly being TRBD1 (6 bases). Germline assignment: CDR1 DFQATT and CDR2 SNEGSKA (reference sequence). V dropped 5 bases and J dropped 3 bases, with 10 bases sitting between them. The length of the CDR3 is 12 residues. In DNA, the CDR3 is TGCAGTGCTCAAACAGGGTACACTGAAGCTTTCTTT. It yields the protein CSAQTGYTEAFF.

In this sample, this clonotype turned up a few times. The rearrangement uses TRBV7-2 and TRBJ2-1, with 13 positions matching TRBD2. Germline CDR1 SGHTA, CDR2 FQGNSA. The junction had 10 bases not matched to a gene; V was cut back by 5 bases and J by 9 bases. CDR3 length: 16 amino acids. This chain's CDR3 is CASSRTTSGGAVEQFF. DNA for the CDR3: TGTGCCAGCAGCCGCACCACTAGCGGGGGGGCTGTTGAGCAGTTCTTC.

The table lists this clonotype with many counts. The chain links TRBV5-1 to TRBJ2-2; TRBD1 agrees at 8 bases. The CDR3 has 15 residues. The V gene's germline CDR1 is SGHRS and CDR2 YFSETQ. J gave up 5 bases and V 4 bases, and 7 bases lay outside the gene matches. The chain's CDR3 is CASSPGTGMTGELFF. In nucleotides, the CDR3 is TGCGCCAGCAGCCCCGGGACAGGAATGACCGGGGAGCTGTTTTTT.

This clonotype was counted at least ten times. V is TRBV20-1 and J is TRBJ1-4; unclear D gene. CDR1 and CDR2 from the germline V gene are DFQATT and SNEGSKA (reference sequence). V was cut by 2 bases and J by 0 bases, with 7 bases left in between. This CDR3 is 14 amino acids long. The CDR3 bases are TGCAGTGCTAGATATAGGGCAACTAATGAAAAACTGTTTTTT. Translation: CSARYRATNEKLFF.

V usage is TRBV29-1 and J usage is TRBJ1-2; tentatively, D is TRBD1 (6 bases). V was shortened by 3 bases and J by 2 bases, with 10 bases between the two germline ends. The CDR3 sequence is 13 residues long. The germline CDR1 and CDR2 sequences are SQVTM and ANQGSEA. CDR3 sequence: CSVDTGTNYGYTF. CDR3 sequence (DNA): TGCAGCGTTGATACAGGGACGAACTATGGCTACACCTTC.

The chain couples TRBV7-6 to TRBJ2-1, with a possible D match to TRBD2 (6 bases). Trimming shortened V by 3 bases and J by 3 bases, and 12 bases separated the two germline ends. The CDR3 loop spans 15 amino acids. Germline V CDR1 and CDR2: SGHVS, FNYEAQ. CDR3: CASSFDRGDYNEQFF. The DNA for the CDR3 is TGTGCCAGCAGCTTTGACCGCGGGGACTACAATGAGCAGTTCTTC.

The sample holds many counts of this clonotype. CDR3 amino acids: CASSRQGGDTQYF. CDR3 nucleotides: TGTGCCAGCAGCCGACAGGGAGGAGATACGCAGTATTTT. The chain combines TRBV5-6 with TRBJ2-3; a weak D match, TRBD1 (7 bases). CDR1 is SGHDT, CDR2 YYEEEE, per germline. This CDR3 has 13 residues. V was cut by 4 bases and J by 5 bases, with 11 bases left in between.

This clonotype was detected only a few times. This rearrangement joins TRBV5-1 to TRBJ2-3, with 16 bases lining up with TRBD2. This CDR3 spans 18 amino acids. Per the germline V gene, CDR1 is SGHRS and CDR2 is YFSETQ. Unmatched junction bases numbered 6, after V lost 3 bases and J lost 2 bases. The CDR3 sequence is CASSSPGLAGGLTDTQYF. CDR3 bases: TGCGCCAGCAGCTCTCCGGGACTAGCGGGGGGGCTCACAGATACGCAGTATTTT.